This T cell receptor (beta chain) derives from a study of blood T cell repertoires in COVID-19. Study details: Acute and convalescent COVID-19 samples came from the United States, Italy and Spain. PBMCs, B-cell-depleted T cells, or T cells provided the cDNA or gDNA that made up the material.

CDR1 and CDR2 (germline): MNHEY, SVGEGT. The CDR3 has 15 amino acids. V trimming: 2 bases; J trimming: 2 bases; junction bases outside the gene matches: 1. Recruitment covered 20 to 25 US areas and drew participants whose ages spanned roughly 18 to 100 years. Two negative PCRs, clearance, or symptom resolution had been documented for recovered Cohort 3 donors. The repertoire was sequenced with immunoSEQ multiplex PCR; TCRdb's copy has only in-frame clones and lacks some. This sample has roughly 290,000 clones, with about nine tenths found just once. The sequence came from a woman in her forties who had recovered from COVID-19. Specimen: PBMCs or T cells enriched from blood (not recorded which). The V gene is TRBV6-2 or TRBV6-3, the J gene TRBJ2-7, with 12 bases lining up with TRBD2. DNA for the CDR3: TGTGCCAGCAGTTACGGACTAGCGGGACCCTACGAGCAGTACTTC. This sequence encodes CASSYGLAGPYEQYF.